These T cell receptor beta chains were read from a single sample in a study of cytomegalovirus exposure and HLA in healthy donors. TCRdb keeps only in-frame clones here, not all; method: immunoSEQ multiplex PCR. This table holds just over 150,000 clones. The sequencing input was PBMCs. Source of these receptors: a man aged 25 to 45 in good health and CMV-seronegative. CDR3s include the opening cysteine and the closing phenylalanine or tryptophan. A D gene is named only where the DNA matches it firmly.

>TRBV7-9|NA|TRBJ2-5
CATSKGAKKETQYF
TGTGCCACCTCTAAGGGAGCTAAGAAAGAGACCCAGTACTTC
>TRBV15|NA|TRBJ2-7
CATSSLVVSTPGEQYF
TGTGCCACCAGCAGCCTCGTAGTAAGCACACCGGGAGAGCAGTACTTC
>TRBV10-1|NA|TRBJ1-3
CASTGGPSGNTIYF
TGCGCCAGCACCGGCGGTCCATCCGGAAACACCATATATTTT
>TRBV6-5|TRBD1|TRBJ1-6
CASSYRDRGRWYISF
TGTGCCAGCAGTTACCGGGACAGGGGCCGCTGGTATATCTCCTTT
>TRBV11-2|TRBD2|TRBJ2-1
CASSLGLAGGNEQFF
TGTGCCAGCAGCCTGGGACTAGCGGGGGGCAATGAGCAGTTCTTC
>TRBV11-2|TRBD2|TRBJ2-1
CASSPDGGVYNEQFF
TGTGCCAGCAGCCCGGACGGGGGGGTATACAATGAGCAGTTCTTC
>TRBV7-9|NA|TRBJ1-2
CASSLAIGGYTF
TGTGCCAGCAGCTTAGCGATCGGTGGCTACACCTTC
>TRBV7-6|NA|TRBJ2-6
CASSLYYRSGANVLTF
TGTGCCAGCAGCTTATACTATCGCTCTGGGGCCAACGTCCTGACTTTC
>TRBV27|NA|TRBJ2-3
CASSSDTANTDTQYF
TGTGCCAGCAGCTCCGACACCGCGAACACAGATACGCAGTATTTT
>TRBV6-5|NA|TRBJ1-1
CASTIGGYTEAFF
TGTGCCAGCACTATTGGAGGGTACACTGAAGCTTTCTTT
>TRBV27|NA|TRBJ1-1
CASSPSGRGGTEAFF
TGTGCCAGCAGCCCCTCCGGGAGGGGAGGCACTGAAGCTTTCTTT
>TRBV6-5|NA|TRBJ1-2
CASSYKGGYGYTF
TGTGCCAGCAGTTACAAGGGAGGCTATGGCTACACCTTC
>TRBV5-1|TRBD1|TRBJ2-2
CASSGTGHIGELFF
TGCGCCAGCAGCGGGACAGGGCACATCGGGGAGCTGTTTTTT
>TRBV5-6|TRBD1|TRBJ1-1
CASSLPLGQGNTEAFF
TGTGCCAGCAGCTTACCACTTGGACAGGGGAACACTGAAGCTTTCTTT
>TRBV7-9|NA|TRBJ1-2
CATSTVGTF
TGTGCCACATCTACTGTCGGCACCTTC
>TRBV10-2|TRBD1|TRBJ2-7
CASSEWQGASYEQYF
TGCGCCAGCAGTGAGTGGCAGGGGGCTTCCTACGAGCAGTACTTC
>TRBV11-1|NA|TRBJ2-1
CASSSDRGAWNEQFF
TGTGCCAGCAGCTCGGATAGAGGCGCCTGGAATGAGCAGTTCTTC
>TRBV5-5|NA|TRBJ2-2
CASSLYVSGNTGELFF
TGTGCCAGCAGCTTGTATGTTAGCGGGAACACCGGGGAGCTGTTTTTT
>TRBV11-3|NA|TRBJ2-2
CASSSDSGELFF
TGTGCCAGCAGCTCTGACTCGGGGGAGCTGTTTTTT
>TRBV11-2|NA|TRBJ2-5
CASSLGHLNSLGEETQYF
TGTGCCAGCAGCTTAGGACACTTGAACTCCCTGGGAGAAGAGACCCAGTACTTC
>TRBV6-5|TRBD2|TRBJ2-1
CASSYGPGLAGNEQFF
TGTGCCAGCAGTTACGGGCCGGGACTAGCGGGAAATGAGCAGTTCTTC
>TRBV6-4|TRBD1|TRBJ1-1
CASSVGTGFMNTEAFF
TGTGCCAGCAGTGTAGGGACAGGCTTCATGAACACTGAAGCTTTCTTT
>TRBV2|NA|TRBJ1-2
CASSRSAGVGGYTF
TGTGCCAGCAGTCGGAGCGCAGGGGTGGGAGGCTACACCTTC
>TRBV9|TRBD1|TRBJ1-6
CASSATGQVLNSPLHF
TGTGCCAGCAGCGCAACAGGACAGGTCCTTAATTCACCCCTCCACTTT
>TRBV4-2|TRBD1|TRBJ1-1
CASSPPQGVNTEAFF
TGTGCCAGCAGCCCACCTCAGGGGGTGAACACTGAAGCTTTCTTT
>TRBV28|TRBD2|TRBJ2-1
CASSSLGTSGIYNEQFF
TGTGCCAGCAGTTCCCTAGGGACTAGCGGGATCTACAATGAGCAGTTCTTC
>TRBV10-3|TRBD1|TRBJ2-2
CAISGEDRGRELFF
TGTGCCATCAGTGGTGAGGACAGGGGTAGAGAGCTGTTTTTT
>TRBV7-3|TRBD2|TRBJ2-1
CASSMTSDSYNEQFF
TGTGCCAGCAGCATGACTAGCGACTCCTACAATGAGCAGTTCTTC
>TRBV7-9|NA|TRBJ2-1
CASSPTGRKNEQFF
TGTGCCAGCAGCCCGACGGGGAGGAAGAATGAGCAGTTCTTC
>TRBV28|NA|TRBJ2-4
CASSHVGKLVGIQYF
TGTGCCAGCAGCCACGTCGGGAAGCTTGTGGGCATTCAGTACTTC
>TRBV4-3|TRBD1|TRBJ2-7
CASSQDRQGHEQYF
TGCGCCAGCAGCCAAGATCGACAGGGCCACGAGCAGTACTTC
>TRBV18|NA|TRBJ2-5
CASSPLRGETQYF
TGTGCCAGCTCACCCCTGAGGGGGGAGACCCAGTACTTC
>TRBV10-3|TRBD1|TRBJ2-1
CAISDPGTDQKGQFF
TGTGCCATCAGTGATCCGGGGACAGACCAAAAGGGGCAGTTCTTC
>TRBV13|NA|TRBJ2-1
CASSRKSGSYNEQFF
TGTGCCAGCAGCCGGAAGAGCGGGTCATACAATGAGCAGTTCTTC
>TRBV7-9|TRBD1|TRBJ1-1
CASSAFGTGGSEAFF
TGTGCCAGCAGCGCGTTCGGGACAGGGGGCTCGGAAGCTTTCTTT
>TRBV5-4|NA|TRBJ1-2
CASSFTVGYGYTF
TGTGCCAGCAGCTTTACAGTCGGCTATGGCTACACCTTC
>TRBV25-1|NA|TRBJ2-1
CASSVRDVRDEQFF
TGTGCCAGCAGTGTCCGGGATGTTAGAGATGAGCAGTTCTTC
>TRBV5-1|NA|TRBJ2-1
CASSLGAGEQFF
TGCGCCAGCAGCTTGGGGGCGGGTGAGCAGTTCTTC
>TRBV5-1|NA|TRBJ1-1
CASSSAGDTGAFF
TGCGCCAGCAGCTCTGCAGGGGACACTGGAGCTTTCTTT
>TRBV5-4|NA|TRBJ2-2
CASSSWRGSNTGELFF
TGTGCCAGCAGCTCGTGGCGGGGCTCGAACACCGGGGAGCTGTTTTTT
>TRBV28|NA|TRBJ1-4
CASLLRTTNEKLFF
TGTGCCAGTCTACTGCGGACAACTAATGAAAAACTGTTTTTT
>TRBV18|NA|TRBJ2-3
CASSPNWPGSTDTQYF
TGTGCCAGCTCACCCAACTGGCCAGGAAGCACAGATACGCAGTATTTT
>TRBV25-1|NA|TRBJ1-5
CASSGPGGNQPQHF
TGTGCCAGCAGTGGGCCAGGGGGCAATCAGCCCCAGCATTTT
>TRBV6-5|TRBD2|TRBJ2-3
CASSYDGTSGIGTQYF
TGTGCCAGCAGTTACGACGGGACTAGCGGGATAGGTACGCAGTATTTT
>TRBV4-3|TRBD2|TRBJ2-7
CASSQASGTAYEQYF
TGCGCCAGCAGCCAAGCTAGCGGGACCGCCTACGAGCAGTACTTC
>TRBV27|TRBD1|TRBJ1-2
CASSPGGHYGYTF
TGTGCCAGCAGTCCAGGGGGGCACTATGGCTACACCTTC
>TRBV30|NA|TRBJ2-7
CASKHRGGDYEQYF
TGTGCCTCAAAACACAGGGGGGGCGACTACGAGCAGTACTTC